These T cell receptor beta chains were read from a single sample in a study of blood T cell repertoires in COVID-19. Assay used: immunoSEQ multiplex PCR; TCRdb lists only in-frame clones, some missing. Here the sample spans a few hundred thousand clones, roughly 89% being singletons. Sequences were obtained from peripheral blood. These receptors were obtained from a woman aged 40 to 49 who had recovered from COVID-19. The CDR3 runs from the conserved cysteine through the conserved F or W. The D gene is left open where the match is weak. Size values are once, few and many counts, or a class for expanded clones, and some rows have none.

>.|TRBV30|TRBD1|TRBJ1-1
CAWSTGTGGFPEAFF
TGTGCCTGGAGTACCGGGACAGGGGGTTTCCCTGAAGCTTTCTTT
>.|TRBV18|.|TRBJ2-5
CASSPNSETQYF
TGTGCCAGCTCACCAAACTCAGAGACCCAGTACTTC
>.|TRBV6-5|.|TRBJ2-3
CASSLTYSSADTQYF
TGTGCCAGCAGCCTCACCTATTCTAGCGCAGATACGCAGTATTTT
>.|TRBV3-1/TRBV3-2|TRBD2|TRBJ2-1
CASSQVAGPVF
TGTGCCAGCAGCCAAGTAGCGGGGCCGGTCTTC
>.|TRBV7-9|TRBD2|TRBJ2-5
CASSGTSGRETQYF
TGTGCCAGCAGCGGGACTAGCGGGAGAGAGACCCAGTACTTC
>.|TRBV7-2|TRBD2|TRBJ2-1
CASSLGGSGNEQFF
TGTGCCAGCAGCTTAGGCGGGAGTGGCAATGAGCAGTTCTTC
>.|TRBV3-1/TRBV3-2|.|TRBJ2-2
CASSQGAVGELFF
TGTGCCAGCAGCCAAGGAGCGGTAGGGGAGCTGTTTTTT
>.|TRBV6-5|.|TRBJ1-1
CASRPPGGHTEAFF
TGTGCCAGCAGGCCACCCGGGGGGCACACTGAAGCTTTCTTT
>.|TRBV27|.|TRBJ2-7
CASSFRAGDSYEQYF
TGTGCCAGCAGTTTCCGGGCAGGGGACTCCTACGAGCAGTACTTC
>.|TRBV19|.|TRBJ2-3
CASSPEGDSTDTQYF
TGTGCCAGTAGTCCAGAGGGGGACAGCACAGATACGCAGTATTTT
>once|TRBV27|.|TRBJ1-1
CASSLHPRVATEAFF
TGTGCCAGCAGTCTACACCCCCGGGTTGCTACTGAAGCTTTCTTT
>.|TRBV4-1|.|TRBJ2-1
CASSQAVQDYNEQFF
TGCGCCAGCAGCCAAGCTGTACAGGATTACAATGAGCAGTTCTTC
>.|TRBV5-4|TRBD2|TRBJ2-5
CASSIRLAEQETQYF
TGTGCCAGCAGCATCCGACTAGCGGAGCAAGAGACCCAGTACTTC
>.|TRBV10-3|TRBD1|TRBJ1-1
CAITKTGRNTEAFF
TGTGCCATCACCAAGACAGGGAGAAACACTGAAGCTTTCTTT
>.|TRBV5-5|.|TRBJ1-1
CASSFQGARVSDTEAFF
TGTGCCAGCAGCTTTCAGGGCGCTAGGGTTTCGGACACTGAAGCTTTCTTT
>.|TRBV6-5|.|TRBJ1-3
CASSHTGNSGNTIYF
TGTGCCAGCAGTCACACGGGGAACTCTGGAAACACCATATATTTT
>.|TRBV19|.|TRBJ1-1
CASSISTGSGAEAFF
TGTGCCAGTAGTATATCGACGGGGAGCGGGGCTGAAGCTTTCTTT
>.|TRBV7-2|.|TRBJ2-2
CASSLGVAGSGELFF
TGTGCCAGCAGCTTAGGGGTGGCGGGTTCCGGGGAGCTGTTTTTT
>.|TRBV5-4|TRBD2|TRBJ2-3
CASSLEDRGGDTQYF
TGTGCCAGCAGCTTGGAGGATCGGGGGGGAGATACGCAGTATTTT
>.|TRBV12-3/TRBV12-4|.|TRBJ2-5
CASSPLLSETQYF
TGTGCCAGCAGTCCCCTCCTGAGTGAGACCCAGTACTTC
>.|TRBV20-1|.|TRBJ1-2
CSAQGRYGYTF
TGCAGTGCACAGGGACGCTATGGCTACACCTTC
>.|TRBV30|TRBD1|TRBJ1-2
CAWSPGTGGSYGYTF
TGTGCCTGGAGTCCCGGGACAGGGGGCAGCTATGGCTACACCTTC
>.|TRBV30|.|TRBJ1-1
CACTPAPGDTEAFF
TGTGCCTGTACGCCGGCCCCGGGGGACACTGAAGCTTTCTTT
>.|TRBV6-5|TRBD2|TRBJ2-1
CASSRTSGRGEQFF
TGTGCCAGCAGTAGAACTAGCGGGAGAGGGGAGCAGTTCTTC
>.|TRBV3-1/TRBV3-2|.|TRBJ1-3
CASSQGFGAGNTIYF
TGTGCCAGCAGCCAGGGTTTCGGGGCTGGAAACACCATATATTTT
>.|TRBV28|.|TRBJ2-5
CASSFGVRGIQETQYF
TGTGCCAGCAGTTTTGGGGTCCGGGGAATACAAGAGACCCAGTACTTC
>.|TRBV5-6|.|TRBJ2-2
CASSLATGELFF
TGTGCCAGCAGCTTAGCAACCGGGGAGCTGTTTTTT
>.|TRBV5-4|.|TRBJ1-4
CASSRIGEGEKLFF
TGTGCCAGCAGCAGGATAGGGGAGGGTGAAAAACTGTTTTTT
>.|TRBV30|.|TRBJ2-5
CAWRPQSGAQYF
TGTGCCTGGAGACCCCAAAGCGGAGCCCAGTACTTC
>.|TRBV7-9|.|TRBJ1-5
CASSLDLAGNQPQHF
TGTGCCAGCAGCTTAGATCTGGCCGGCAATCAGCCCCAGCATTTT
>.|TRBV5-1|.|TRBJ2-3
CASSSSADTQYF
TGCGCCAGCAGCTCTTCAGCAGATACGCAGTATTTT
>.|TRBV28|TRBD1|TRBJ1-1
CASSFPDRGTEAFF
TGTGCCAGCAGTTTCCCTGACAGGGGCACTGAAGCTTTCTTT
>.|TRBV19|.|TRBJ2-1
CASREGTDSYNEQFF
TGTGCCAGTAGGGAGGGGACGGACTCCTACAATGAGCAGTTCTTC
>.|TRBV5-8|TRBD2|TRBJ2-1
CASSLGLAGGYEFF
TGTGCCAGCAGCTTGGGACTAGCGGGAGGGTACGAGTTCTTC
>.|TRBV3-1/TRBV3-2|TRBD1|TRBJ1-4
CASSHSRGRRKLFF
TGTGCCAGCAGCCATTCCAGGGGGCGCCGAAAACTGTTTTTT
>.|TRBV19|TRBD1|TRBJ2-7
CASSIGRGRYEQYF
TGTGCCAGTAGTATAGGCAGGGGGCGGTACGAGCAGTACTTC
>.|TRBV11-2|.|TRBJ2-7
CASSFPGSYEQYF
TGTGCCAGCAGCTTCCCGGGGAGTTACGAGCAGTACTTC
>.|TRBV19|.|TRBJ2-2
CASSIRGGELFF
TGTGCCAGTAGTATAAGGGGCGGGGAGCTGTTTTTT
>.|TRBV9|TRBD2|TRBJ2-2
CASSVGASGNTGELFF
TGTGCCAGCAGCGTAGGGGCTAGCGGGAACACCGGGGAGCTGTTTTTT
>.|TRBV7-7|TRBD1|TRBJ1-2
CASSPLGQGTNYGYTF
TGTGCCAGCAGCCCACTCGGACAGGGAACAAACTATGGCTACACCTTC
>.|TRBV12-3/TRBV12-4|.|TRBJ2-3
CASSYQRTDTQYF
TGTGCCAGCAGTTATCAACGGACAGATACGCAGTATTTT
>.|TRBV11-2|TRBD1|TRBJ2-3
CASSLDTGTGARTDTQYF
TGTGCCAGCAGCTTAGATACGGGGACAGGGGCAAGAACAGATACGCAGTATTTT
>.|TRBV14|TRBD1|TRBJ1-1
CASSQGQGARF
TGTGCCAGCAGCCAAGGACAGGGGGCCCGCTTT
>once|TRBV19|.|TRBJ1-1
CASSIRGFRTEAFF
TGTGCCAGTAGTATTCGAGGTTTTCGCACTGAAGCTTTCTTT
>.|TRBV28|TRBD1|TRBJ1-3
CASSLPVGTGGSRNTIYF
TGTGCCAGCAGTCTCCCGGTCGGGACAGGGGGCAGTCGAAACACCATATATTTT
>few|TRBV27|.|TRBJ1-1
CASSQGMNTEAFF
TGTGCCAGCAGTCAGGGCATGAACACTGAAGCTTTCTTT